The present TCR beta chain was sequenced within a study of blood T cell repertoires in COVID-19. Clones were sequenced by immunoSEQ multiplex PCR, and TCRdb holds only the in-frame ones, with some missing. The sample shows around 150,000 clones, around 81% of them seen only once. The germline V and J ends were trimmed by 1 base and 0 bases, with 13 bases remaining between them. This CDR3 spans 17 amino acids. Germline V gene data show CDR1 as SGHTS and CDR2 as YDEGEE. This clone was detected once. The gene calls are TRBV5-8 and TRBJ1-4; D is ambiguous. The TCR originated in a man in his sixties with active or convalescent COVID-19. Sequences were obtained from peripheral blood. For the CDR3, the DNA is TGTGCCAGCAGCTTGATCAGCGCCCTTGCAACTAATGAAAAACTGTTTTTT. Its translation: CASSLISALATNEKLFF.